The TCR beta chain described here comes from a study of cytomegalovirus exposure and HLA in healthy donors. 13 Jbeta primers and 60 Vbeta primers were used for the PCR. Clones were read by immunoSEQ multiplex PCR, and TCRdb kept only the in-frame ones, dropping some. The sample gives some 150,000 clones, nearly 80% of which show up once; around 0.7% is in the top ten. The CDR3 is 16 amino acids. Per the germline V gene, CDR1 is SGHAT and CDR2 is FQDESV (reference sequence). The J segment lost 3 bases and the V segment lost 0 bases, leaving 5 bases of the junction unmatched. The study, taken as a whole, reports: DRB1 had the most TCR associations and HLA-C the fewest, a later analysis found, with rates varying by HLA locus. Researchers counted roughly 150 TCR beta chains as cytomegalovirus-associated. A missense DCLRE1C variant was associated with V- and J-gene trimming of TCR beta chains in a later analysis, and an independent cohort replicated the association. Analysis was performed later, and it showed HLA-associated TCR beta chains to be more clonally expanded than equally common others.

Turning to this clone: Its specificity is unknown.

This TCR came from a male donor in good health and CMV-seronegative. This chain uses TRBV11-1 with TRBJ2-4; 7 positions match TRBD2. The sequencing sample was made of PBMCs. The CDR3: CASSLAGGKFKNIQYF. Written as DNA, the CDR3 is TGTGCCAGCAGCTTAGCCGGGGGGAAATTCAAAAACATTCAGTACTTC. The full variable domain, with the rest looked up from reference TRBV11-1 and TRBJ2-4, is EAEVAQSPRYKITEKSQAVAFWCDPISGHATLYWYRQILGQGPELLVQFQDESVVDDSQLPKDRFSAERLKGVDSTLKIQPAELGDSAMYLCASSLAGGKFKNIQYFGAGTRLSVL.